Listed below are T cell receptor beta chains from one sample, sequenced in a study of CD8 T cells in Susac syndrome. One entry per CDR3 protein, called by TCRdb with MiXCR from the immunoSEQ multiplex PCR reads. This table has around 140,000 distinct CDR3 sequences, 95% appearing once. What was sequenced was CD4+ T cells from PBMCs. Receptors originate from a human donor with Susac syndrome. CDR3s include the opening cysteine and the closing phenylalanine or tryptophan. A D gene is named only where the DNA matches it firmly. Size is omitted from some rows. Given values are once, few, many or a class for expanded clones.

cdr3_nt cdr3_aa clone_size j_call v_call cdr3_length d_call
TGCGCCAGCAGCCAAGATGCGGGGGAGGAAGCTTTCTTT CASSQDAGEEAFF NA TRBJ1-1 TRBV4-1 13 NA
TGCGCCAGCAGCTTGGAATGGGGCAGCCCTAGCTCTGGGGCCAACGTCCTGACTTTC CASSLEWGSPSSGANVLTF NA TRBJ2-6 TRBV5-1 19 NA
TGCAGTGCTAGAGAGGGGGCCCATCCCCAGCATTTT CSAREGAHPQHF once TRBJ1-5 TRBV20-1 12 NA
TGCGCCAGCAGCCAGAATTTCGGGGTCTACGAGCAGTACTTC CASSQNFGVYEQYF NA TRBJ2-7 TRBV4-3 14 NA
TGTGCCAGCAGTTTAGGTCCAGGGATCCACGAGCAGTACTTC CASSLGPGIHEQYF NA TRBJ2-7 TRBV12-3/TRBV12-4 14 NA
TGTGCCAGCAGTTGGGCACAGAAAAATTCACCCCTCCACTTT CASSWAQKNSPLHF NA TRBJ1-6 TRBV2 14 NA
TGCGCCAGCAGTCCAGGGCCCGCGCCCTTTAAAGAGACCCAGTACTTC CASSPGPAPFKETQYF NA TRBJ2-5 TRBV23-1 16 NA
TGTGCCAGCAAAACGAGGACTCCCCTCGCGGAGCAGTACTTC CASKTRTPLAEQYF NA TRBJ2-7 TRBV2 14 NA
TGTGCCAGCAGCTTTTTCAGCGGGAGCTACAATGAGCAGTTCTTC CASSFFSGSYNEQFF NA TRBJ2-1 TRBV13 15 TRBD2
TGTGCCAGCAGGGAGACATCCCGGCATCAGTACTTC CASRETSRHQYF NA TRBJ2-4 TRBV2 12 NA
TGTGCCAGCAGCCCCGGGGGATTAGGGGATTCACCCCTCCACTTT CASSPGGLGDSPLHF NA TRBJ1-6 TRBV6-5 15 NA
TGTGCCTGGAGTGTCAGCCCCGGTACCCAGTACTTC CAWSVSPGTQYF NA TRBJ2-5 TRBV30 12 NA
TGTGCCAGCAGTTACCCCGAGGCGGGACAAGAGACCCAGTACTTC CASSYPEAGQETQYF NA TRBJ2-5 TRBV6-6 15 NA
TGTGCCAGCAGTTACGCGGGGACAGTTTACAATGAGCAGTTCTTC CASSYAGTVYNEQFF NA TRBJ2-1 TRBV6-5 15 NA